This TCR beta chain was obtained from a study of read filtering for tumor transcriptome and immune sequencing. This library used about 400 ng RNA and molecular barcoded adaptors spanning alpha/delta and beta/gamma chains. TCRdb fed the reads into MiXCR, producing one record per CDR3 protein. The data show 42,000 or so distinct CDR3 sequences, around 15% seen once. With 3 bases removed from V and 0 bases from J, the gap between germline ends came to 6 bases. The CDR3 loop spans 13 amino acids. Germline CDR1 SGHRS, CDR2 YFSETQ. The count of this clonotype is one. The clonotype was recovered from a donor at least 40 years old with multiple myeloma. The chain has TRBV5-1 and TRBJ1-1; TRBD1 might be the D (5 bases). The sample taken for sequencing was a population of CD138-negative cells sorted from bone marrow. The CDR3 DNA reads as TGCGCCAGCAGCTGGACAATGAACACTGAAGCTTTCTTT. Translated: CASSWTMNTEAFF.